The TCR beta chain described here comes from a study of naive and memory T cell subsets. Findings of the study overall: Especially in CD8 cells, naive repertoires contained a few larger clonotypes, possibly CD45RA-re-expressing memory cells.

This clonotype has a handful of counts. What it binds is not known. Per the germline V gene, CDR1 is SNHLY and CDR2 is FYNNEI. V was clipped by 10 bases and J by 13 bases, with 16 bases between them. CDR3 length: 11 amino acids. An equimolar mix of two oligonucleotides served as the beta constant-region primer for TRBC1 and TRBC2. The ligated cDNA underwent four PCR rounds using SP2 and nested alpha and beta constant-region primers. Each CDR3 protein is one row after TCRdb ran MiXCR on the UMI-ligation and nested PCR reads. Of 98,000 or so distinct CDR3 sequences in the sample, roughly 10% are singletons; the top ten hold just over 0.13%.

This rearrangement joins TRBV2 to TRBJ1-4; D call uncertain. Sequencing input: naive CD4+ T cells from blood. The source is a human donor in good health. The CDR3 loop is CATGETALLFF. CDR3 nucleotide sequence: TGTGCCACCGGAGAGACGGCCTTACTGTTTTTT.